This T cell receptor (beta chain) was found in a study of blood T cell repertoires in COVID-19. Study-level information: COVID-19 samples, acute and convalescent, were from the United States, Italy and Spain.

The germline gives CDR1 SGDLS, CDR2 YYNGEE. V was pared by 4 bases and J by 0 bases, with 18 bases between. The CDR3 runs 17 residues. Donors in Cohort 3 counted as recovered after two negative PCRs, clearance, or symptom resolution. Only in-frame clones appear in the TCRdb table, and some are missing; sequencing was by immunoSEQ multiplex PCR. The table shows approximately 250,000 clones, with around 90% occurring only once. Material: PBMCs or T cells enriched from blood (not recorded which). This clonotype originated in a woman aged 25-40 years who had recovered from COVID-19. The chain is built from TRBV9 and TRBJ2-3, with a possible D match to TRBD2 (7 bases). The CDR3 loop is CASSPRGGPFSTDTQYF. The CDR3 DNA reads TGTGCCAGCAGCCCACGCGGGGGCCCGTTCAGCACAGATACGCAGTATTTT.